Presented here are 6 T cell receptor beta chains from one specimen sequenced in a study of beta chain features in type 1 diabetes. Study results and caveats: The study found moderately but significantly shorter TCRB CDR3s in all four CD4+ subsets of Type 1 diabetes patients.

Their antigens are not known. Investigators reverse transcribed all isolated RNA, so they sequenced expressed TCRB transcripts. Produced via immunoSEQ multiplex PCR; TCRdb's table is partial and in-frame only. The sample includes over 650,000 clones, about an eighth of them seen just once. Specimen: naive CD4+ T cells from blood. Receptors originate from a man aged 18 to 30 with type 1 diabetes.

The sample holds a few counts of this clone. The rearrangement links TRBV28 to TRBJ2-6; D remains unclear. Trimming shortened V by 5 bases and J by 0 bases, and 11 bases separated the two germline ends. This CDR3 comprises 16 residues. The V gene's germline CDR1 is MDHEN and CDR2 SYDVKM. The CDR3 bases are TGTGCCAGCAGTCCACTTATTAGCTCTGGGGCCAACGTCCTGACTTTC. The encoded protein is CASSPLISSGANVLTF.

The sample holds a few counts of this clone. The genes are TRBV30 and TRBJ1-4, with 9 nucleotides matching TRBD1. V shed 2 bases and J 5 bases; nucleotides not matched to a gene: 6. The CDR3 runs 15 residues. Germline CDR1 and CDR2: GTSNPN and SVGIG (reference sequence). The CDR3 sequence: CAWSRRGQGNEKLFF. Written as DNA, the CDR3 is TGTGCCTGGAGTAGAAGGGGACAGGGAAATGAAAAACTGTTTTTT.

The genes are TRBV5-1 and TRBJ2-5; D gene uncertain. The CDR3 is made up of 11 amino acids. V was trimmed by 5 bases and J by 10 bases, leaving 12 bases between them. Germline V lookup: CDR1 SGHRS, CDR2 YFSETQ. The CDR3 spells CASRIEESQYF. CDR3 DNA: TGCGCCAGCAGAATCGAGGAAAGCCAGTACTTC.

This clone was observed a handful of times. V usage is TRBV14 and J usage is TRBJ2-3, with a tentative D call TRBD1 (5 bases). Trimming cost V 4 bases and J 9 bases, with 14 bases left between them. The CDR3 is 13 amino acids. CDR1 SGHDN and CDR2 FVKESK come from the germline V gene. CDR3 sequence reads: CASSPPGKGTQYF. CDR3 DNA: TGTGCCAGCAGCCCCCCTGGAAAGGGGACGCAGTATTTT.

This clone has a handful of counts. The CDR3 DNA follows: TGCGCCAGCAGCCTCCCGGGGGGCTACGAGCAGTACTTC. Its protein product is CASSLPGGYEQYF. V and J are TRBV4-1 and TRBJ2-7; 7 bases are a match to TRBD2. CDR1 is MGHRA, CDR2 YSYEKL, per germline. V shed 4 bases and J 3 bases; nucleotides not matched to a gene: 3. The CDR3 runs to 13 residues.

The gene calls are TRBV7-2 and TRBJ2-7, with D maybe TRBD2 (6 bases). Germline V CDR1 and CDR2: SGHTA, FQGNSA. The CDR3 extends over 14 amino acids. V lost 5 bases and J 2 bases, leaving 13 bases between the germline ends. The CDR3 region has the DNA TGTGCCAGCAGCCGAGGGCGGGGAACCTACGAGCAGTACTTC. Encoded protein: CASSRGRGTYEQYF.